This entry features one T cell receptor (beta chain) sequence. Germline V gene sequence: CDR1 SGHDT, CDR2 YYEEEE. The CDR3 consists of 14 residues. Trimming removed 4 bases from V and 8 bases from J; junction bases left unmatched: 8. These data are taken from a study of blood T cell repertoires in COVID-19. Method: immunoSEQ multiplex PCR; TCRdb's copy keeps in-frame clones and lacks some. The sample comprises fewer than 300,000 clones, about four fifths of which are singletons, and 9.4% rests with the top ten. The clonotype was recovered from a woman between 50 and 59 years old who had recovered from COVID-19. The gene calls are TRBV5-6 and TRBJ1-2, with 10 bases that match TRBD1. Sequencing used peripheral blood. The CDR3 bases are TGTGCCAGCAGCCATGGGGACAGGGGATGGGGCTACACCTTC. This encodes CASSHGDRGWGYTF.